What follows are 21 T cell receptor beta chains derived from one specimen sequenced in a study of cytomegalovirus exposure and HLA in healthy donors. Data came from immunoSEQ multiplex PCR; TCRdb stores just in-frame clones and leaves some out. Here the sample spans 120,000 to 150,000 clones, about 88% being singletons. The sequencing input was PBMCs. The source of these receptors is a woman aged 18 to 35 in good health and CMV-seropositive.

The genes are TRBV7-9 and TRBJ2-5, with a tentative D call TRBD2 (6 bases). Germline V gene data show CDR1 as SEHNR and CDR2 as FQNEAQ (reference sequence). V was clipped by 5 bases and J by 4 bases, with 11 bases between them. The CDR3 totals 13 residues. CDR3 nucleotides: TGTGCCAGCAGCCCGGGGGTTGTAGAGACCCAGTACTTC. Translating gives CASSPGVVETQYF.

In DNA form, the CDR3 reads TGTGCCAGCAGCGTAGGGGCGTCTGATCAGTATTTT. Translation: CASSVGASDQYF. V is TRBV9 and J is TRBJ2-3; D is ambiguous. This CDR3 has 12 residues. CDR1 and CDR2 from the germline V gene are SGDLS and YYNGEE. V gave up 0 bases and J gave up 12 bases, with 11 bases separating them.

This clone was seen a few times. This specimen includes other DNA sequences encoding the same CDR3. The J gene is TRBJ2-2, the V gene TRBV5-4, with 7 bases lining up with TRBD2. CDR1 is SGHNT and CDR2 is YYREEE in the germline V gene (reference sequence). CDR3 length equals 16 residues. J gave up 7 bases and V 4 bases, and 13 bases lay outside the gene matches. The DNA for the CDR3 is TGTGCCAGCAGCCGGGGACTCGCGGGCGGGGGCGGGGAGCTGTTTTTT. Protein sequence: CASSRGLAGGGGELFF.

V gene TRBV27 combines with J gene TRBJ2-7, with D possibly being TRBD1 (6 bases). Germline CDR1 reads MNHEY; CDR2 reads SMNVEV (reference sequence). The CDR3 is made up of 13 amino acids. The ends were cut back, 6 bases at V and 5 bases at J, with 14 bases in the middle. The CDR3 loop reads CASRSTGFHEQYF. The CDR3 nucleotides are TGTGCCAGCAGGTCCACAGGGTTCCACGAGCAGTACTTC.

The chain has TRBV5-4 and TRBJ2-2; 8 bases agree with TRBD2. This CDR3 comprises 15 residues. Germline V gives CDR1 SGHNT, CDR2 YYREEE (reference sequence). Germline trimming cut 0 bases from V and 4 bases from J; bases unmatched to any gene: 2. In nucleotides, the CDR3 is TGTGCCAGCAGCTTGGTCGGGAGGGGCACCGGGGAGCTGTTTTTT. Translation: CASSLVGRGTGELFF.

This clone was observed a single time. V gene TRBV27 combines with J gene TRBJ2-1, with TRBD2 matching over 10 bases. The V and J ends lost 7 bases and 4 bases, in that order; junction bases with no gene match: 7. The CDR3 covers 15 residues. Germline V gene sequence: CDR1 MNHEY, CDR2 SMNVEV (reference sequence). CDR3 nucleotides: TGTGCCAGCAAATTGCTAGCGGGAGTTTACAATGAGCAGTTCTTC. Amino acids: CASKLLAGVYNEQFF.

This clone has a single count. J is TRBJ2-1 and V is TRBV7-7, with a weak D call TRBD1 (6 bases). This CDR3 spans 13 amino acids. V was cut by 5 bases and J by 4 bases, with 9 bases left in between. Germline CDR1 reads SSHAT; CDR2 reads FNYEAQ (reference sequence). CDR3 residues: CASSRGGYNEQFF. The CDR3 DNA follows: TGTGCCAGCAGCCGAGGGGGATACAATGAGCAGTTCTTC.

This clone has a single count. V usage is TRBV2 and J usage is TRBJ2-1; D is perhaps TRBD2 (6 bases). The CDR3 runs 14 residues. The V end was cut by 7 bases, the J end by 3 bases, with 13 bases between. Per the germline V gene, CDR1 is SNHLY and CDR2 is FYNNEI. For the CDR3, the DNA is TGTGCCAGCATAGGGGAGCGGGTCTACAATGAGCAGTTCTTC. Encoded protein: CASIGERVYNEQFF.

The chain joins TRBV7-2 to TRBJ2-7, with 7 bases that match TRBD1. Germline assignment: CDR1 SGHTA and CDR2 FQGNSA. The length of the CDR3 is 14 residues. V lost 3 bases and J lost 1; bases outside the gene matches: 3. CDR3 DNA sequence: TGTGCCAGCAGCTTGCCGGGACAGTCCTACGAGCAGTACTTC. Amino acid sequence: CASSLPGQSYEQYF.

The chain carries TRBV5-1 and TRBJ2-7, with D possibly matching TRBD1 (5 bases). The germline CDR1 and CDR2 sequences are SGHRS and YFSETQ. The ends were cut back, 0 bases at V and 4 bases at J, with 11 bases in the middle. This CDR3 has 14 amino acids. The DNA of the CDR3 is TGCGCCAGCAGCTTGGAGGGGTCTTCGTACGAGCAGTACTTC. Protein product: CASSLEGSSYEQYF.

The chain links TRBV19 to TRBJ2-1; 8 bases align to TRBD2. The CDR3 is made up of 16 amino acids. With 6 bases clipped from V and 5 bases from J, the junction kept 12 bases outside the gene matches. Germline CDR1 and CDR2: LNHDA and SQIVND (reference sequence). The CDR3 sequence is CASSPVELADNNEQFF. In nucleotides, the CDR3 is TGTGCCAGTAGCCCAGTCGAACTAGCGGACAACAATGAGCAGTTCTTC.

The chain is built from TRBV9 and TRBJ2-3, with D tentatively TRBD1 (5 bases). Germline V CDR1 and CDR2: SGDLS, YYNGEE. The ends were cut back, 0 bases at V and 7 bases at J, with 15 bases in the middle. The CDR3 runs 15 residues. In DNA form, the CDR3 reads TGTGCCAGCAGCGTAGTAGGGGTCCCAGAAAATACGCAGTATTTT. This sequence encodes CASSVVGVPENTQYF.

The J gene is TRBJ2-1, the V gene TRBV19, with D maybe TRBD2 (6 bases). With 5 bases removed from V and 0 bases from J, the gap between germline ends came to 14 bases. The germline CDR1 and CDR2 sequences are LNHDA and SQIVND (reference sequence). The CDR3 covers 16 residues. The CDR3 is CASSFQAGYSYNEQFF. The CDR3 DNA is TGTGCCAGTAGTTTCCAAGCGGGCTACTCCTACAATGAGCAGTTCTTC.

About this clone itself: One end of the junction varies from germline; a read error may be responsible. The chain has TRBV19 and TRBJ2-7; maybe TRBD2 (5 bases). The CDR3 length is 14 residues. The germline V gene has CDR1 LNHDA and CDR2 SQIVND (reference sequence). CDR3 DNA: TGTGCCGGTAGTTCCCGTGGGAGTGGGTACGAGCAGTACTTC. The encoded protein is CAGSSRGSGYEQYF.

The table lists this clone with a few counts. The V call is TRBV7-7, the J call TRBJ2-7; possible D gene TRBD2, 6 bases. Trimming left V 1 base short and J 4 bases short, with 8 bases between. CDR1 is SSHAT, CDR2 FNYEAQ, per germline (reference sequence). The CDR3 has 13 residues. DNA for the CDR3: TGTGCCAGCAGCTTAGGGGCGGGGTACGAGCAGTACTTC. It translates to CASSLGAGYEQYF.

The chain joins TRBV7-2 to TRBJ1-4; no clear D. The germline CDR1 and CDR2 sequences are SGHTA and FQGNSA. V lost 4 bases, J lost 5 bases, and 11 bases lay in between. The CDR3 runs 14 residues. CDR3 DNA: TGTGCCAGCAGCTCCAGACACCTAAATGAAAAACTGTTTTTT. This gives the protein CASSSRHLNEKLFF.

The rearrangement joins TRBV5-6 to TRBJ1-5, with D uncertain. The CDR3 has 13 amino acids. Trimming pared 4 bases from V and 9 bases from J, leaving 14 bases between. Germline CDR1 is SGHDT and CDR2 is YYEEEE. The CDR3, as DNA: TGTGCCAGCAGCGCCCGTTTTATGGCGCCCCAGCATTTT. It translates to CASSARFMAPQHF.

The chain links TRBV7-9 to TRBJ2-7, with unresolved D. Germline CDR1 is SEHNR and CDR2 is FQNEAQ (reference sequence). The CDR3 loop spans 14 amino acids. With 4 bases removed from V and 2 bases from J, the gap between germline ends came to 12 bases. CDR3 in amino acids: CASSSHGLAYEQYF. The CDR3 nucleotides read TGTGCCAGCAGCTCCCACGGCCTAGCCTACGAGCAGTACTTC.

The V gene is TRBV28, the J gene TRBJ1-5; D gene ambiguous. V lost 3 bases to trimming and J lost 0 bases, with 12 bases between them. The germline V gene encodes CDR1 MDHEN and CDR2 SYDVKM. The CDR3 runs 16 residues. The CDR3 nucleotides are TGTGCCAGCAGTTTCGGGGTCATCTATAGCAATCAGCCCCAGCATTTT. Translating it yields CASSFGVIYSNQPQHF.

V and J are TRBV10-1 and TRBJ2-1; 8 positions agree with TRBD2. The CDR3 loop spans 14 amino acids. Germline V gives CDR1 WNHNN, CDR2 SYGVQD (reference sequence). After removal of 2 bases from V and 6 bases from J, the junction contained 3 bases not matched to a gene. CDR3 bases: TGCGCCAGCAGTGAGGGGACTAGTGTCAATGAGCAGTTCTTC. Its translation is CASSEGTSVNEQFF.

This chain joins TRBV6-1 and TRBJ2-5, with no clear D. The CDR3 is 13 residues long. The V end lost 2 bases, the J end lost 1 base, and 5 bases lay between the germline ends. Germline V gene lookup returns CDR1 MNHNS and CDR2 SASEGT. CDR3 sequence: CASSELLQETQYF. CDR3 sequence (DNA): TGTGCCAGCAGTGAACTCCTCCAAGAGACCCAGTACTTC.